One sample yielded the 7 T cell receptor beta chains listed below, sequenced in a study of cytomegalovirus exposure and HLA in healthy donors. The PCR was carried out with 60 Vbeta primers and 13 Jbeta primers. TCRdb's table, derived via immunoSEQ multiplex PCR, lists solely in-frame clones and lacks some. The sample table sets out around 88,000 clones. Sequenced sample: PBMCs. These TCRs come from a girl aged 10-17 years in good health and CMV-seropositive.

The CDR3 protein is CASSQSTPGGVNTQYF. The CDR3 DNA is TGTGCCAGCAGCCAATCTACCCCGGGGGGAGTAAATACGCAGTATTTT. The chain combines TRBV4-2 with TRBJ2-3; 7 nucleotides align to TRBD2. V lost 2 bases to trimming and J lost 7 bases; unmatched junction nucleotides: 12. Per the germline V gene, CDR1 is LGHNA and CDR2 is YNFKEQ. CDR3 length equals 16 residues.

V is TRBV4-3 and J is TRBJ1-2, with 8 bases identical to TRBD1. Per the germline V gene, CDR1 is LGHNA and CDR2 is YSLEER. The CDR3 is made up of 15 amino acids. V trimming: 0 bases; J trimming: 8 bases; junction bases outside the gene matches: 8. The CDR3 here is CASSQEWQGAFGYTF. CDR3 coding DNA: TGCGCCAGCAGCCAAGAGTGGCAGGGGGCGTTCGGCTACACCTTC.

The CDR3 loop is CASSPSGGPDIYGYTF. The CDR3, as DNA: TGTGCCAGCAGCCCGTCAGGAGGACCCGACATATATGGCTACACCTTC. This sequence joins TRBV7-2 and TRBJ1-2, with D unresolved. V lost 5 bases to trimming and J lost 5 bases, with 21 bases between them. Germline loops: CDR1 SGHTA, CDR2 FQGNSA. The CDR3 is 16 amino acids. Full variable domain (rest looked up from reference TRBV7-2 and TRBJ1-2): GAGVSQSPSNKVTEKGKDVELRCDPISGHTALYWYRQSLGQGLEFLIYFQGNSAPDKSGLPSDRFSAERTGGSVSTLTIQRTQQEDSAVYLCASSPSGGPDIYGYTFGSGTRLTVV.

The chain links TRBV5-1 to TRBJ1-6, with TRBD1 identical over 9 bases. V lost 0 bases and J lost 7; bases outside the gene matches: 2. CDR3 size: 15 residues. Germline V CDR1 and CDR2: SGHRS, YFSETQ. The CDR3 DNA follows: TGCGCCAGCAGCTTGGGGGACAGGGCCAATTCACCCCTCCACTTT. Translating gives CASSLGDRANSPLHF.

The chain has TRBV7-9 and TRBJ2-2; no firm D call. Germline V gene sequence: CDR1 SEHNR, CDR2 FQNEAQ (reference sequence). The CDR3 loop spans 13 amino acids. The V gene lost 2 bases and the J gene lost 4 bases, with 5 bases spanning the gap. The CDR3 is CASSLYSTGELFF. CDR3 bases: TGTGCCAGCAGCTTATACAGCACCGGGGAGCTGTTTTTT.

V gene TRBV6-1 combines with J gene TRBJ1-2; 8 bases agree with TRBD1. Germline lookup yields CDR1 MNHNS and CDR2 SASEGT. CDR3 size: 16 residues. The V segment lost 2 bases and the J segment 7 bases; nucleotides outside the gene matches: 12. This CDR3 is CASSEFFGLTGVGYTF. CDR3 bases: TGTGCCAGCAGTGAATTTTTTGGTTTGACAGGGGTTGGCTACACCTTC.

The DNA for the CDR3 is TGTGCCAGCAGTTACACCGACAGGGACCGCGGCTACACCTTC. This gives the protein CASSYTDRDRGYTF. The chain joins TRBV6-5 to TRBJ1-2, with 7 bases aligning to TRBD1. CDR3 length: 14 amino acids. J lost 8 bases, V lost 2 bases, and 8 bases had no gene match. Germline V gene lookup returns CDR1 MNHEY and CDR2 SVGAGI.